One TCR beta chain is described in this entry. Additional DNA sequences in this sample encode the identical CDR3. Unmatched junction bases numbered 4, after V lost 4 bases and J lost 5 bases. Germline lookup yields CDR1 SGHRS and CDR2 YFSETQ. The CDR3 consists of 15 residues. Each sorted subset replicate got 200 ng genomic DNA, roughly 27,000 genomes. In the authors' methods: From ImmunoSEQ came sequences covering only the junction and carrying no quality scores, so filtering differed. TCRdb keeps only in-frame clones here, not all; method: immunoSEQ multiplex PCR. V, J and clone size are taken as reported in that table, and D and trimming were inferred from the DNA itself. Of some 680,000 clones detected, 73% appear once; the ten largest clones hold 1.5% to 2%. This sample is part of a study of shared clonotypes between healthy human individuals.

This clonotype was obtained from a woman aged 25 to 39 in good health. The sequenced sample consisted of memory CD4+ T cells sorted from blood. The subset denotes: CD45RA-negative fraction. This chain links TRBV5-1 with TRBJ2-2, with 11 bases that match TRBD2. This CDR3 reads CASSGGTSGTGELFF. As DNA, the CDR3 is TGCGCCAGCAGCGGGGGGACTAGCGGAACCGGGGAGCTGTTTTTT.